Listed below are T cell receptor beta chains from one sample, sequenced in a study of T cell responses to AZD1222 COVID-19 vaccine. Libraries were prepared by immunoSEQ multiplex PCR; TCRdb keeps only in-frame clonotypes and omits some of them. The repertoire holds 100,000 to 120,000 clones, with 80% to 90% as singletons. The material was peripheral blood, obtained 28 days after the second AZD1222 dose. The receptors shown here come from an adult who received the AZD1222 COVID-19 vaccine. The CDR3 runs from the conserved cysteine through the conserved F or W. Fields, in order: D gene, clone size, V gene, J gene, CDR3 DNA, CDR3 protein. A D gene is named only where the DNA matches it firmly. Clone size is given for some rows only: seen once, a few or many times, or a class if the clone is expanded.

D: TRBD1; size: -; V: TRBV5-4; J: TRBJ2-2; DNA: TGTGCCAGCAGTTGGCCGGGACAGGGGAACACCGGGGAGCTGTTTTTT; CDR3: CASSWPGQGNTGELFF
D: -; size: -; V: TRBV7-8; J: TRBJ1-5; DNA: TGTGCCAGCAGCCGGGACCTACTAGGGAGTAGCAATCAGCCCCAGCATTTT; CDR3: CASSRDLLGSSNQPQHF
D: -; size: -; V: TRBV7-9; J: TRBJ2-6; DNA: TGTGCCAGCAGCTTAGCGGGCGGGGGCCCCCTGACTTTC; CDR3: CASSLAGGGPLTF
D: TRBD2; size: -; V: TRBV28; J: TRBJ2-1; DNA: TGTGCCAGCAGTTCCCCGGGACTAGCTAATTGGGAGCAGTTCTTC; CDR3: CASSSPGLANWEQFF
D: TRBD1; size: -; V: TRBV5-4; J: TRBJ1-5; DNA: TGTGCCAGCAGCCACAGGGGCCCCCTGACCCAGCATTTT; CDR3: CASSHRGPLTQHF
D: -; size: -; V: TRBV7-9; J: TRBJ2-7; DNA: TGTGCCAGCAGCTTACCCCTGGGGGACGCCGAGCAGTACTTC; CDR3: CASSLPLGDAEQYF
D: TRBD2; size: -; V: TRBV5-4; J: TRBJ2-3; DNA: TGTGCCAGCAGCACCGGGACTAGCGGGAGGCGGATAGATACGCAGTATTTT; CDR3: CASSTGTSGRRIDTQYF
D: TRBD1; size: -; V: TRBV6-5; J: TRBJ1-4; DNA: TGTGCCAGCAGTTACTCTGAACAGGGGGCTAATGAAAAACTGTTTTTT; CDR3: CASSYSEQGANEKLFF
D: -; size: few; V: TRBV10-3; J: TRBJ2-3; DNA: TGTGCCATCAGTGTCGATTTAACGGGAGCGGAAGATACGCAGTATTTT; CDR3: CAISVDLTGAEDTQYF
D: -; size: -; V: TRBV18; J: TRBJ2-3; DNA: TGTGCCAGCTCACCATTCCAGGGGAAGGGAACAGATACGCAGTATTTT; CDR3: CASSPFQGKGTDTQYF
D: TRBD1; size: -; V: TRBV27; J: TRBJ1-1; DNA: TGTGCCAGCAGCCGACAGGGGTACGACACTGAAGCTTTCTTT; CDR3: CASSRQGYDTEAFF
D: -; size: -; V: TRBV18; J: TRBJ1-1; DNA: TGTGCCAGCTCACCACCTGCGAACACTGAAGCTTTCTTT; CDR3: CASSPPANTEAFF
D: TRBD2; size: -; V: TRBV10-3; J: TRBJ2-4; DNA: TGTGCCATCAGTGCGGCGGGGGGAAACATTCAGTACTTC; CDR3: CAISAAGGNIQYF
D: -; size: -; V: TRBV7-2; J: TRBJ1-3; DNA: TGTGCCAGCAGCTTTAGTCAGGGAAACACCATATATTTT; CDR3: CASSFSQGNTIYF
D: -; size: once; V: TRBV19; J: TRBJ1-1; DNA: TGTGCCAGTAGTATTATAGTTAACACTGAAGCTTTCTTT; CDR3: CASSIIVNTEAFF
D: -; size: few; V: TRBV4-1; J: TRBJ1-5; DNA: TGCGCCAGCAGCCAGGAGCCCGGGCGCAATCAGCCCCAGCATTTT; CDR3: CASSQEPGRNQPQHF